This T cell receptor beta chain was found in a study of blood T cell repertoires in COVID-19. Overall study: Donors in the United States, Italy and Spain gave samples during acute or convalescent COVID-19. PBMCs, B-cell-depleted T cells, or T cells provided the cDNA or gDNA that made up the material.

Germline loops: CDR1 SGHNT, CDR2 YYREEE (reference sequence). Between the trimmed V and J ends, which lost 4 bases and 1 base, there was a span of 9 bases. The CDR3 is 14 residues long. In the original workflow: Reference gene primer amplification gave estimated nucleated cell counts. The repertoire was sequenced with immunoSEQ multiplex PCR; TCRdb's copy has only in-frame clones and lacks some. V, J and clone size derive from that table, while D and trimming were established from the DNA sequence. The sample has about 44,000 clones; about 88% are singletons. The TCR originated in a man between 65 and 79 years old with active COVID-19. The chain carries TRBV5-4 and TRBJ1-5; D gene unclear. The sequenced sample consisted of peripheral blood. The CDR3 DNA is TGTGCCAGCAGCAATCCCTTAAGCAATCAGCCCCAGCATTTT. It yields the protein CASSNPLSNQPQHF. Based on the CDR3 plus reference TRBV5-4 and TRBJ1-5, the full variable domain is ETGVTQSPTHLIKTRGQQVTLRCSSQSGHNTVSWYQQALGQGPQFIFQYYREEENGRGNFPPRFSGLQFPNYSSELNVNALELDDSALYLCASSNPLSNQPQHFGDGTRLSIL.